A selection of T cell receptor beta chains follows, all from one sample in a study of blood T cell repertoires in COVID-19. The table came from immunoSEQ multiplex PCR; TCRdb's copy has only in-frame clones and leaves some out. Counted here are 130,000 or so clones, 70% to 90% occurring once; the ten biggest clones make up over 8%. What was sequenced was peripheral blood. These receptors originate from an older woman with acute or convalescent COVID-19. CDR3s include the opening cysteine and the closing phenylalanine or tryptophan. The D gene is left open where the match is weak. Size tells how often a clone was seen (once, few, many) or the class of an expanded clone, and some rows leave it out.

>-|TRBJ2-1|-|TRBV29-1
CSAARSSGPYNEQFF
TGCAGCGCCGCCCGGAGCTCAGGGCCATACAATGAGCAGTTCTTC
>-|TRBJ1-1|-|TRBV28
CASSHDGGVTEAFF
TGTGCCAGCAGTCACGACGGAGGGGTCACTGAAGCTTTCTTT
>-|TRBJ2-1|-|TRBV7-7
CASSLGHNNEQFF
TGTGCTAGCAGCTTGGGACATAACAATGAGCAGTTCTTC
>-|TRBJ2-1|-|TRBV7-3
CASSVGGGYNEQFF
TGTGCCAGCAGTGTGGGAGGCGGATACAATGAGCAGTTCTTC
>-|TRBJ1-1|-|TRBV30
CARRWNTEAFF
TGTGCCCGCCGGTGGAACACTGAAGCTTTCTTT
>-|TRBJ2-3|few|TRBV7-9
CASTKEASTDTQYF
TGTGCCAGCACAAAGGAGGCCAGCACAGATACGCAGTATTTT
>-|TRBJ2-3|-|TRBV10-1
CASSESYPDTQYF
TGCGCCAGCAGTGAGTCGTATCCAGATACGCAGTATTTT
>-|TRBJ1-1|-|TRBV10-1
CASSEEGTPNTEAFF
TGCGCCAGCAGTGAAGAGGGGACACCGAACACTGAAGCTTTCTTT
>-|TRBJ1-5|-|TRBV30
CAVQSGTQNQPQHF
TGTGCCGTCCAGTCCGGGACACAAAATCAGCCCCAGCATTTT
>-|TRBJ1-2|-|TRBV18
CASSPGQNRGYTF
TGTGCCAGCTCACCCGGACAAAATCGTGGCTACACCTTC
>-|TRBJ1-1|-|TRBV6-1
CASSEVEAPREF
TGTGCCAGCAGTGAAGTTGAGGCCCCCCGGGAGTTT
>-|TRBJ2-5|-|TRBV28
CASSLHGSPQETQYF
TGTGCCAGCAGTCTTCACGGGTCCCCACAAGAGACCCAGTACTTC
>TRBD1|TRBJ2-3|few|TRBV6-5
CASSFTGGRITDTQYF
TGTGCCAGCAGTTTCACAGGGGGCCGGATCACAGATACGCAGTATTTT
>TRBD2|TRBJ2-1|-|TRBV20-1
CSASLGGGAMVEQFF
TGCAGTGCTAGTCTCGGCGGGGGGGCAATGGTTGAGCAGTTCTTC
>TRBD2|TRBJ2-3|-|TRBV5-1
CASSLDGTRGDTQYF
TGCGCCAGCAGCTTGGACGGGACTAGGGGGGATACGCAGTATTTT
>TRBD2|TRBJ2-2|-|TRBV9
CASSVSGSGGGGTGELFF
TGTGCCAGCAGCGTATCAGGTAGCGGGGGTGGAGGCACCGGGGAGCTGTTTTTT
>-|TRBJ1-5|once|TRBV10-3
CAISVSGDQPQHF
TGTGCCATCAGTGTCTCAGGGGATCAGCCCCAGCATTTT
>-|TRBJ2-3|-|TRBV6-1
CASSDRNTDTQYF
TGTGCCAGCAGTGACAGGAACACAGATACGCAGTATTTT
>-|TRBJ1-2|few|TRBV30
CAWTGLNYGYTF
TGTGCCTGGACCGGACTGAACTATGGCTACACCTTC
>TRBD1|TRBJ2-7|-|TRBV6-1
CASNEQGAVYEQYF
TGTGCCAGCAATGAACAGGGGGCAGTATACGAGCAGTACTTC
>-|TRBJ1-2|-|TRBV7-2
CASSLGGDGGYTF
TGTGCCAGCAGCTTAGGCGGGGACGGTGGCTACACCTTC
>-|TRBJ2-3|-|TRBV29-1
CSASVTGSDTQYF
TGCAGCGCCTCAGTCACCGGGTCAGATACGCAGTATTTT
>-|TRBJ1-6|-|TRBV29-1
CSVSPGRGDSPLHF
TGCAGCGTTTCACCAGGCAGGGGCGATTCACCCCTCCACTTT
>TRBD1|TRBJ2-7|-|TRBV27
CASSPGQGAYEQYF
TGTGCCAGCAGTCCCGGACAGGGGGCTTACGAGCAGTACTTC
>-|TRBJ1-2|-|TRBV30
CAWIEDGRNYGYTF
TGTGCCTGGATCGAAGACGGGAGGAACTATGGCTACACCTTC
>-|TRBJ1-5|-|TRBV2
CASSEAWGGNQPQHF
TGTGCCAGCAGCGAAGCATGGGGGGGCAATCAGCCCCAGCATTTT
>-|TRBJ1-3|few|TRBV7-2
CASSLFLGNTIYF
TGTGCCAGCAGCTTATTCCTTGGAAACACCATATATTTT
>-|TRBJ2-7|-|TRBV28
CASSSDAGEQYF
TGTGCCAGCAGTTCAGACGCCGGGGAGCAGTACTTC
>TRBD1|TRBJ2-7|once|TRBV18
CASSPESGTGGHEQYF
TGTGCCAGCTCACCCGAGTCCGGGACAGGGGGCCACGAGCAGTACTTC
>-|TRBJ2-5|-|TRBV4-2
CASSQLPELPGAQYF
TGTGCCAGCAGCCAACTACCGGAACTTCCCGGAGCCCAGTACTTC
>-|TRBJ2-1|-|TRBV7-9
CASSRTGNNEQFF
TGTGCCAGCAGCCGCACAGGGAACAATGAGCAGTTCTTC
>TRBD2|TRBJ2-1|-|TRBV27
CASSLLRTSGGSNEQFF
TGTGCCAGCAGTTTACTCCGAACTAGCGGGGGAAGTAATGAGCAGTTCTTC
>TRBD1|TRBJ2-7|-|TRBV27
CASSPVQGSPYEQYF
TGTGCCAGCAGTCCTGTACAGGGGTCCCCCTACGAGCAGTACTTC
>-|TRBJ1-3|-|TRBV10-1
CASSAGINSGNTIYF
TGCGCCAGCAGCGCAGGGATCAACTCTGGAAACACCATATATTTT
>TRBD1|TRBJ1-5|-|TRBV28
CASSLSGQGAWEPQHF
TGTGCCAGCAGTTTAAGTGGACAGGGGGCGTGGGAGCCCCAGCATTTT
>-|TRBJ2-3|-|TRBV11-3
CASRDFLTDTQYF
TGTGCCAGCCGGGATTTCCTCACAGATACGCAGTATTTT
>-|TRBJ1-1|-|TRBV28
CASSLRSTVAEAFF
TGTGCCAGCAGTTTACGATCAACAGTAGCTGAAGCTTTCTTT
>-|TRBJ2-1|-|TRBV10-1
CASSGGLSSYNEQFF
TGCGCCAGCAGTGGTGGGCTAAGCTCCTACAATGAGCAGTTCTTC
>TRBD1|TRBJ2-2|-|TRBV5-6
CASRPTGTGELFF
TGTGCCAGCAGGCCGACAGGGACCGGGGAGCTGTTTTTT
>-|TRBJ2-3|-|TRBV27
CASSLGHYTDTQYF
TGTGCCAGCAGTTTAGGACACTACACAGATACGCAGTATTTT
>TRBD1|TRBJ1-1|-|TRBV5-4
CASSLQGEDTEAFF
TGTGCCAGCAGCTTGCAGGGGGAGGACACTGAAGCTTTCTTT
>TRBD2|TRBJ2-7|few|TRBV6-5
CASSGGRGEQYF
TGTGCCAGCAGCGGGGGGAGGGGCGAGCAGTACTTC
>-|TRBJ1-6|-|TRBV27
CASSSSSGSYNSPLHF
TGTGCCAGCAGCAGTTCCTCAGGCTCCTATAATTCACCCCTCCACTTT
>TRBD1|TRBJ1-2|-|TRBV6-5
CASTPDRFNYGYTF
TGTGCCAGCACCCCGGACAGGTTCAACTATGGCTACACCTTC
>-|TRBJ2-6|-|TRBV2
CASSESGVGANVLTF
TGTGCCAGCAGTGAATCGGGGGTTGGGGCCAACGTCCTGACTTTC